The T cell receptor beta chain under discussion was sequenced for a study of blood T cell repertoires in COVID-19. The wider study: There were acute and convalescent COVID-19 samples, and they came from the United States, Italy and Spain. Sources were T cells, B-cell-depleted T cells, or PBMCs; the material itself was cDNA or gDNA.

How the authors handled the data: Estimated nucleated cell counts came from reference gene primer amplification. Repertoires were generated with immunoSEQ multiplex PCR, while TCRdb's copy carries only in-frame clones and drops some. V, J and clone size are those of that table, while D and trimming were read from the DNA. The sample has around 140,000 clones, more than 60% seen once. This TCR derives from a woman in her 50s with active or convalescent COVID-19. Sequenced input: peripheral blood.

CDR3 in DNA: TGTGCCAGCAGTGATGTACTAGCGGCCTACGAGCAGTACTTC. Amino acid sequence: CASSDVLAAYEQYF. V gene TRBV6-1 combines with J gene TRBJ2-7, with 8 bases lining up with TRBD2. Trimming cost V 3 bases and J 2 bases; bases outside gene matches: 3. The CDR3 is 14 amino acids. Germline-derived CDR1 and CDR2 are MNHNS and SASEGT.